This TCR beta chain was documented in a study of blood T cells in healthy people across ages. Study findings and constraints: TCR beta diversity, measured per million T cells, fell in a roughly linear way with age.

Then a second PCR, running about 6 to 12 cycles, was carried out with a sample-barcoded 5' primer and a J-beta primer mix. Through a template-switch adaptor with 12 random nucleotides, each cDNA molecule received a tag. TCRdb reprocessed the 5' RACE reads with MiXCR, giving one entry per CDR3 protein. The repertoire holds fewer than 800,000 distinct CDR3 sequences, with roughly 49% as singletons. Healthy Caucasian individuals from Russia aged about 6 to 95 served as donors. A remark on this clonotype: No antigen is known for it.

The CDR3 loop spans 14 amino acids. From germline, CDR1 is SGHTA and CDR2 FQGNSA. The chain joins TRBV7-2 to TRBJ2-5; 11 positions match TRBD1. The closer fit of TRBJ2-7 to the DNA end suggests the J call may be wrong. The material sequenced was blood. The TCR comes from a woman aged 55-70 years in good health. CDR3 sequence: CASSGQGASFEQYF. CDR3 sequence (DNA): TGTGCCAGCAGCGGACAGGGGGCATCGTTCGAGCAGTACTTC.